This T cell receptor (beta chain) was obtained from a study of T cell repertoires in cytomegalovirus infection. The CDR3 runs to 14 residues. Germline lookup yields CDR1 MNHEY and CDR2 SVGAGI. V shed 6 bases and J 4 bases; nucleotides not matched to a gene: 3. This clonotype was seen a few times. A single record per CDR3 protein comes from TCRdb applying MiXCR to the reads. The table includes under 300,000 distinct CDR3 sequences, 12% detected once. The sample consisted of PBMCs. The chain recombines TRBV6-5 with TRBJ2-3; 11 nucleotides line up with TRBD2. The receptor was isolated from a human donor in good health (CMV status not recorded). Some clones in this sample may be carry-over from other donors' samples. The DNA of the CDR3 is TGTGCCAGCAGAGTAGCGGGAGGGGCAGATACGCAGTATTTT. Translation: CASRVAGGADTQYF.